This TCR beta chain was observed in a study of shared clonotypes between healthy human individuals (dated by TCRdb to the early 2020s). Looking at the study overall: The cohort included a few men and a couple of women between 18 and 49 years of age. Libraries were prepared and TCR repertoires were sequenced by different laboratories using diverse techniques, in order to increase sequencing depth and limit assay-specific biases. The study deeply sequenced blood TCR repertoires of 5 or 6 healthy adults to estimate repertoire size and the extent of clonotype sharing between individuals. Each donor's leukapheresis produced roughly between roughly 0.85 and 9 billion PBMCs. For each donor, three plates each were used for CD4 naive and CD4 memory, two plates were used for CD8 naive, and one plate was used for CD8 memory.

Of note for this clone: The clone's antigen remains unknown. No base quality values were provided; no much bigger clone lies one nucleotide off.

Trimming costs V 3 bases and J 5 bases, and their ends lie 13 bases apart. Measured from the cysteine to the phenylalanine, the CDR3 is 15 residues long. The DNA shown is the 45-base CDR3, in frame from base 1. CDR1 is given as MNHNS and CDR2 as SASEGT, both from the germline V gene. Using the deep immunoSEQ assay, TCR CDR3 regions were amplified from genomic DNA by multiplex PCR. Extracted genomic DNA from each cell subset was spread evenly across all wells of several immunoSEQ 96-well plates, with each plate serving as a replicate. Each replicate PCR for sorted subsets received approximately 200 ng genomic DNA, equal to tens of thousands of T cell genomes. Purified libraries were quantified with a Qubit 3.0 fluorometer, sized on a Bioanalyzer 2100, and re-quantified with the KAPA Library Quantification kit. A separate single-read 150-cycle Illumina NextSeq 550 flow cell was used to sequence each immunoSEQ 96-well plate. The authors' pipeline ran thus. Because the immunoSEQ output included only junctional sequences and no quality scores, the filtering could not be the same as the filtering used for full-length reads. To assign V/J genes and CDR3, sequences were annotated using PyIR, a Python wrapper for IgBLAST v1.9, with IMGT germline references. Reads were removed for weak V/J assignments (E-value above 1e-6), missing CDR3, stop codons, out-of-frame junctions, or ambiguous translated residues. V3J clonotypes were defined as sequences sharing an identical inferred V gene, J gene, and CDR3 amino acid sequence. Percentage overlap between repertoires was computed as shared unique clonotypes divided by the size of the smaller repertoire. Three approaches were used to assess repertoire richness: RTK rarefaction, the Chao1 estimator, and Recon v2.1 estimates of unobserved clonotypes. Generation probabilities for all TCRbeta clonotypes obtained by the gDNA method from a handful of donors were computed using OLGA. TCRdb's version of the immuneACCESS table is confined to in-frame rearrangements and falls short of the full clone set. An unresolved V gene accounts for under half of the shortfall where checked; the remainder is of unknown origin. The V and J calls and clone size are taken from that table; D and trimming were inferred from the DNA. Present in this sample are about 2.4 million clones, roughly 93% of which were seen just once. The ten most abundant clones make up more than 0.35% of the sample.

Donors were healthy HIV-negative adults with no recently reported acute infections or vaccinations. Only Caucasian adults living in Nashville, Tennessee, USA were represented among the donors. CD4+ T cells were enriched by magnetic negative selection; naive cells were then positively selected on CD45RA, and the negative fraction formed the memory subset. Blood was obtained by leukapheresis, after which PBMCs were separated by Ficoll-Histopaque density gradient centrifugation and cryopreserved in liquid nitrogen vapor phase. Purity and quantity of every magnetically sorted T cell population were checked by analytical flow cytometry. Genomic DNA was isolated from every sorted fraction and measured by UV absorbance on a Nanodrop 2000c. Summary of the overall study and its limitations: Even with the large sequencing depth, rarefaction of the sorted-subset datasets indicated that sequencing was incomplete. Naive subsets generally had larger estimated clonotype richness than memory subsets did. Pairwise subsampling indicated that sequencing depth was expected to affect the degree of clonotype sharing among donors. When several donors were compared, the shared fraction of clonotypes was around 5% for naive CD4, roughly 3.3% for naive CD8, about 2.5% for memory CD4, and 0.35% to 0.4% for memory CD8. Compared with non-shared clonotypes, the clonotypes found in all four sorted-subset donors had higher generation probabilities. Only blood was sampled, and tissue TCR repertoires likely differ from those in blood. The genetic and exposure-history diversity represented was limited by the small number of donors.

Specimen: naive CD4+ T cells from PBMCs. The cell subset or site label of this sample denotes: CD45RA+ positively selected. This TCR derives from a young man in good health. Some clones in this sample may be carry-over from other donors' samples. The rearrangement joined TRBV6-1 to TRBJ1-4; a tentative D call is TRBD1 (5 bases match). CDR3 protein: CASSDPGTANEKLFF. Read as DNA, the sequence is TGTGCCAGCAGTGACCCCGGGACGGCAAATGAAAAACTGTTTTTT.